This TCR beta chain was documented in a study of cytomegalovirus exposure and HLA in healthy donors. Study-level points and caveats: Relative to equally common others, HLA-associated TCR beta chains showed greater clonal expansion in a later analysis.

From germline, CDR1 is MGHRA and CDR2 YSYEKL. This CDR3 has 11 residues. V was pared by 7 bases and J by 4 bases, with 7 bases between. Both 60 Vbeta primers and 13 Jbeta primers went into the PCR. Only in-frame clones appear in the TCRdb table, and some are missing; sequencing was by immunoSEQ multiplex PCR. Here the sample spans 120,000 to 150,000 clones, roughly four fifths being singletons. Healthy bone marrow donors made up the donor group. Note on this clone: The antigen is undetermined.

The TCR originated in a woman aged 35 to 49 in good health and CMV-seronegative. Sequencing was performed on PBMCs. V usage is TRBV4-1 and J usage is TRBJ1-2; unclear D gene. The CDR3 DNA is TGCGCCAGCACTTCCGGCTATGGCTACACCTTC. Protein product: CASTSGYGYTF.